The T cell receptor (beta chain) described here comes from a study of PD-1 blockade in classical Hodgkin lymphoma. In the study overall: Nivolumab 3 mg/kg was given intravenously every 2 weeks. Notes on the study in general: Possibly reflecting disease activity or prior therapy, repertoire differences have causes that remain undefined. Before treatment, TCR diversity in newly diagnosed patients was reportedly lower than in healthy donors. Complete responders' baseline diversity resembled that of newly diagnosed patients.

This CDR3 spans 16 amino acids. The germline CDR1 and CDR2 sequences are SGHTA and FQGNSA. J lost 4 bases, V lost 0 bases, and 6 bases had no gene match. In regard to this clone: What it binds is unknown.

Data came from immunoSEQ multiplex PCR; TCRdb stores just in-frame clones and leaves some out. The data show some 45,000 clones, about nine tenths seen once. Relapse was seen in all patients after autologous stem cell transplantation, and brentuximab vedotin exposure was variable. This chain connects TRBV7-2 to TRBJ2-1, with 7 bases that match TRBD2. This TCR was recovered from a human donor with classical Hodgkin lymphoma. The input for sequencing was peripheral blood mononuclear cells (PBMCs), taken at baseline. CDR3 DNA sequence: TGTGCCAGCAGCTTAGCGGTGGGCGGGGGATACAATGAGCAGTTCTTC. Translated: CASSLAVGGGYNEQFF.